This T cell receptor beta chain was captured in a study of T cell repertoires in cytomegalovirus infection. V lost 4 bases and J 7 bases, leaving 15 bases between the germline ends. The CDR3 length is 14 residues. CDR1 is SGHRS and CDR2 is YFSETQ in the germline V gene. Comment on this clonotype: No antigen is known for it.

MiXCR, run by TCRdb on the reads, gives a single entry per CDR3 protein. This sample has hundreds of thousands of distinct CDR3 sequences, with almost 30% found just once. The starting material was cultured PBMCs, obtained from culture after CMV antigen stimulation. The rearrangement uses TRBV5-1 and TRBJ2-1; perhaps TRBD2 as D (5 bases). The TCR sequence derives from a human donor in good health (CMV status not recorded). Some clones in this sample may be carry-over from other donors' samples. CDR3 sequence (DNA): TGCGCCAGCAGCCTGGGGAGAGGCCGAAATGAGCAGTTCTTC. Translating it yields CASSLGRGRNEQFF. Together with reference TRBV5-1 and TRBJ2-1, the CDR3 gives the full variable domain: KAGVTQTPRYLIKTRGQQVTLSCSPISGHRSVSWYQQTPGQGLQFLFEYFSETQRNKGNFPGRFSGRQFSNSRSEMNVSTLELGDSALYLCASSLGRGRNEQFFGPGTRLTVL.